This TCR beta chain was sequenced during a study of OX40 agonist ivuxolimab in advanced cancers. The overall study: Mean age about 60 years, range roughly 23 to 79; 82.7% male. Study outcomes and limitations: Undetermined was the antigen specificity of the expanded peripheral T cells. The study found that CD8+ T cells averaged more expanded clones than CD4+.

V shed 10 bases and J 4 bases; nucleotides not matched to a gene: 14. Per the germline V gene, CDR1 is MDHEN and CDR2 is SYDVKM. The CDR3 loop spans 16 amino acids. Concerning this clone: Its antigen is unidentified.

Assay: immunoSEQ multiplex PCR; the TCRdb copy retains only in-frame clones and omits some. The sample holds tens of thousands of clones, approximately 79% seen once. The clonotype originates from an adult with an advanced solid tumor such as melanoma, head and neck, liver or kidney cancer. The rearrangement uses TRBV28 and TRBJ2-2; the match to TRBD2 covers 8 bases. The specimen was CD4+ or CD8+ T cells sorted from blood, collected in a trial of the OX40 agonist ivuxolimab. The CDR3 sequence is CATTGGSRLGTGELFF. The CDR3 DNA sequence: TGTGCCACCACGGGAGGGTCTAGGTTAGGCACCGGGGAGCTGTTTTTT.